These 15 T cell receptor beta chains originate from one sample sequenced in a study of blood T cell repertoires in COVID-19. TCRdb's table, derived via immunoSEQ multiplex PCR, lists solely in-frame clones and lacks some. The sample shows about 240,000 clones, about 85% of them seen only once. Sequencing input: peripheral blood. All receptors derive from a man in his 60s who had recovered from COVID-19.

This clone occurred once. The genes are TRBV9 and TRBJ2-7; 7 bases line up with TRBD1. Trimming removed 0 bases from V and 6 bases from J; junction bases left unmatched: 9. The CDR3 covers 15 residues. CDR1 and CDR2 (germline): SGDLS, YYNGEE. CDR3 in amino acids: CASSVGSTGKVEQYF. DNA for the CDR3: TGTGCCAGCAGCGTAGGGTCGACAGGGAAGGTCGAGCAGTACTTC.

The CDR3, as DNA: TGTGCCAGCCGACAGGGGGGGGCCTCCGGTTCCTACGAGCAGTACTTC. Its protein product is CASRQGGASGSYEQYF. The chain is built from TRBV5-4 and TRBJ2-7; 9 nucleotides match TRBD1. With 7 bases clipped from V and 1 base from J, the junction kept 12 bases outside the gene matches. The germline V gene has CDR1 SGHNT and CDR2 YYREEE (reference sequence). The CDR3 is made up of 16 amino acids.

This chain's CDR3 is CASTGDRGRVGTEAFF. The CDR3 DNA reads as TGTGCCAGCACCGGGGACAGGGGGCGCGTAGGCACTGAAGCTTTCTTT. The chain links TRBV2 to TRBJ1-1, with 12 bases lining up with TRBD1. The V segment lost 7 bases and the J segment 4 bases; nucleotides outside the gene matches: 10. The CDR3 is made up of 16 amino acids. In germline, CDR1 is SNHLY, CDR2 FYNNEI.

The gene calls are TRBV12-3 or TRBV12-4 and TRBJ1-1; TRBD1 agrees at 10 bases. V shed 5 bases, J shed 11 bases, and the junction held 2 bases outside the gene matches. There are 11 residues in the CDR3. CDR3 in DNA: TGTGCCAGCAGTCGACAGGGGGCCGCTTTCTTT. Translated, it gives CASSRQGAAFF.

The rearrangement joins TRBV24-1 to TRBJ2-7; D is ambiguous. CDR3 length: 12 residues. The germline V gene encodes CDR1 KGHDR and CDR2 SFDVKD. Trimming shortened V by 2 bases and J by 2 bases, and 3 bases separated the two germline ends. CDR3 DNA: TGTGCCACCAGTGATTCGGCCTACGAGCAGTACGTC. This codes for CATSDSAYEQYV.

This clone appeared a single time. V and J are TRBV11-2 and TRBJ2-1, with TRBD1 as a possible D gene (6 bases). Germline lookup yields CDR1 SGHAT and CDR2 FQNNGV. CDR3 length: 17 amino acids. Trimming took off 2 bases at V and 7 bases at J, with 21 bases between the two ends. Written as DNA, the CDR3 is TGTGCCAGCAGCTTATTAGGGGGTTTGGGACAAATAAATGAGCAGTTCTTC. This sequence encodes CASSLLGGLGQINEQFF. Variable domain in full (rest from reference TRBV11-2 and TRBJ2-1): EAGVAQSPRYKIIEKRQSVAFWCNPISGHATLYWYQQILGQGPKLLIQFQNNGVVDDSQLPKDRFSAERLKGVDSTLKIQPAKLEDSAVYLCASSLLGGLGQINEQFFGPGTRLTVL.

The CDR3: CASSRGNEQFF. Here the CDR3 DNA reads TGTGCCAGCAGTCGCGGAAATGAGCAGTTCTTC. V and J are TRBV6-5 and TRBJ2-1; no firm D call. The germline CDR1 and CDR2 sequences are MNHEY and SVGAGI. CDR3 size: 11 residues. The ends were cut back, 5 bases at V and 7 bases at J, with 6 bases in the middle.

This chain joins TRBV6-5 and TRBJ1-4; TRBD1 aligns across 7 bases. Trimming took 10 bases from V and 6 from J; bases not matched to a gene: 14. CDR1 MNHEY and CDR2 SVGAGI come from the germline V gene. The CDR3 consists of 15 residues. The CDR3 here is CATFPGQSVYEKLFF. DNA of the CDR3: TGTGCCACTTTTCCGGGACAGTCAGTCTATGAAAAACTGTTTTTT.

In DNA form, the CDR3 reads TGTGCCAGCAGAAGCACAGGGACAGGGTGGAACACTGAAGCTTTCTTT. It codes for CASRSTGTGWNTEAFF. V usage is TRBV27 and J usage is TRBJ1-1; TRBD1 aligns across 9 bases. In germline, CDR1 is MNHEY, CDR2 SMNVEV (reference sequence). The V and J ends lost 6 bases and 1 base, in that order; junction bases with no gene match: 9. The CDR3 length is 16 residues.

This rearrangement joins TRBV14 to TRBJ2-3; D is undetermined. With 4 bases removed from V and 0 bases from J, the gap between germline ends came to 11 bases. The CDR3 extends over 15 amino acids. Germline CDR1 is SGHDN and CDR2 is FVKESK. CDR3 sequence reads: CASSRGAASTDTQYF. The DNA of the CDR3 is TGTGCCAGCAGCCGAGGTGCGGCTAGCACAGATACGCAGTATTTT.

This clone occurred many times. V and J are TRBV5-4 and TRBJ2-1, with 9 bases fitting TRBD1. Germline V CDR1 and CDR2: SGHNT, YYREEE (reference sequence). The ends lost 4 bases at V and 6 bases at J; junction bases unmatched: 14. This CDR3 is 17 amino acids long. The CDR3 nucleotides read TGTGCCAGCAGCGGGACAGGGATTTTGAGAGTTGCCAATGAGCAGTTCTTC. Protein sequence: CASSGTGILRVANEQFF. Complete variable domain (other parts from reference TRBV5-4 and TRBJ2-1): ETGVTQSPTHLIKTRGQQVTLRCSSQSGHNTVSWYQQALGQGPQFIFQYYREEENGRGNFPPRFSGLQFPNYSSELNVNALELDDSALYLCASSGTGILRVANEQFFGPGTRLTVL.

The V and J genes are TRBV6-5 and TRBJ1-6; unclear D gene. The CDR3 loop spans 15 amino acids. V lost 5 bases to trimming and J lost 9 bases, with 17 bases between them. CDR1 is MNHEY, CDR2 SVGAGI, per germline. CDR3 sequence reads: CASSNSGLGSSPLHF. For the CDR3, the DNA is TGTGCCAGCAGTAATTCCGGGCTAGGGAGTTCACCCCTCCACTTT.

CDR3 sequence: CASSLVGRGRVGANEKLFF. CDR3 nucleotide sequence: TGCGCCAGCAGCTTGGTCGGCAGGGGGCGCGTGGGGGCTAATGAAAAACTGTTTTTT. The chain couples TRBV5-1 to TRBJ1-4; 8 bases agree with TRBD1. The J segment lost 3 bases and the V segment lost 0 bases, leaving 13 bases of the junction unmatched. The CDR3 contains 19 residues. From germline, CDR1 is SGHRS and CDR2 YFSETQ.

The genes are TRBV6-5 and TRBJ1-1, with TRBD1 as a possible D gene (5 bases). The V end lost 7 bases, the J end lost 1 base, and 13 bases lay between the germline ends. The CDR3 spans 14 residues. CDR1 MNHEY and CDR2 SVGAGI come from the germline V gene. The chain's CDR3 is CASKWATGNTEAFF. In DNA form, the CDR3 reads TGTGCCAGCAAATGGGCCACAGGGAACACTGAAGCTTTCTTT.

This chain uses TRBV30 with TRBJ1-1; 7 positions agree with TRBD1. The CDR3 has 13 amino acids. Germline V gene lookup returns CDR1 GTSNPN and CDR2 SVGIG (reference sequence). The J segment lost 4 bases and the V segment lost 3 bases, leaving 5 bases of the junction unmatched. In DNA, the CDR3 is TGTGCCTGGAGGAACTCAGGGGGCACTGAAGCTTTCTTT. Protein product: CAWRNSGGTEAFF.